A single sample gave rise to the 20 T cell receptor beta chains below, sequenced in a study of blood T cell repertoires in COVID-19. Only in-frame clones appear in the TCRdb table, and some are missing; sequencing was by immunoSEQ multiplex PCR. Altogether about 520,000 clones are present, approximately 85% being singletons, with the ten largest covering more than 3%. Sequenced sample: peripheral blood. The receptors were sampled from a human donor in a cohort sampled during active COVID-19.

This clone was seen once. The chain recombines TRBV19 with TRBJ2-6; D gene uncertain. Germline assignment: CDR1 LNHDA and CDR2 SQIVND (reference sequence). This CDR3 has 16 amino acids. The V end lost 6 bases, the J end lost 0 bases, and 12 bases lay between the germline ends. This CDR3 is CASSPLSASGANVLTF. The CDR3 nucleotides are TGTGCCAGTAGCCCCCTATCCGCCTCTGGGGCCAACGTCCTGACTTTC.

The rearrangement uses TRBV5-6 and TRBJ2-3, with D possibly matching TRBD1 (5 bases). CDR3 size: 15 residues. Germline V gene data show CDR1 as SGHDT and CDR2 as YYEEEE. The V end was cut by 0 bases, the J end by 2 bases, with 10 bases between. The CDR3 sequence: CASSLGQLNTDTQYF. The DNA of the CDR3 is TGTGCCAGCAGCTTGGGACAGCTGAACACAGATACGCAGTATTTT.

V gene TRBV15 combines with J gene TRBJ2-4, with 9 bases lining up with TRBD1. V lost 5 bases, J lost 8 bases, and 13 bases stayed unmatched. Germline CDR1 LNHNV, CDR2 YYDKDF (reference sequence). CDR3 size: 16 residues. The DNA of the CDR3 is TGTGCCACCAGCGGGGACAGGGAAACGTCCCTTCACATTCAGTACTTC. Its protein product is CATSGDRETSLHIQYF.

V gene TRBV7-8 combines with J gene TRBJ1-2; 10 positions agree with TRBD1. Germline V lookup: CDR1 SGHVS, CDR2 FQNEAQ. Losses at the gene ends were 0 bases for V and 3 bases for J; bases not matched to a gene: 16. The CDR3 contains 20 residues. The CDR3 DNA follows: TGTGCCAGCAGCTTAGCAGTCCGTCGGGACAGGGGAGCGGAGGACTATGGCTACACCTTC. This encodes CASSLAVRRDRGAEDYGYTF. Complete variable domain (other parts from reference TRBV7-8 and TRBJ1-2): GAGVSQSPRYKVAKRGQDVALRCDPISGHVSLFWYQQALGQGPEFLTYFQNEAQLDKSGLPSDRFFAERPEGSVSTLKIQRTQQEDSAVYLCASSLAVRRDRGAEDYGYTFGSGTRLTVV.

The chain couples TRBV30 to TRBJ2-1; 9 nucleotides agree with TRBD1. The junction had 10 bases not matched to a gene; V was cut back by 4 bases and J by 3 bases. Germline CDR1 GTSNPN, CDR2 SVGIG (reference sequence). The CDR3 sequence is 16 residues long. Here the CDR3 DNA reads TGTGCCTGGAACCGAGAGGGACAGGGCTTCTACAATGAGCAGTTCTTC. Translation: CAWNREGQGFYNEQFF. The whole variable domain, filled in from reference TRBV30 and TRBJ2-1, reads SQTIHQWPATLVQPVGSPLSLECTVEGTSNPNLYWYRQAAGRGLQLLFYSVGIGQISSEVPQNLSASRPQDRQFILSSKKLLLSDSGFYLCAWNREGQGFYNEQFFGPGTRLTVL.

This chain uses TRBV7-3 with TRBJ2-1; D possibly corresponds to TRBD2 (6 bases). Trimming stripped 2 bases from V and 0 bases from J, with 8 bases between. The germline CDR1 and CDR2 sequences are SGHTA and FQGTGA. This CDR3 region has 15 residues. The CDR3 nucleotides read TGTGCCAGCAGCTTACTTAGCGGCTCCTACAATGAGCAGTTCTTC. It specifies CASSLLSGSYNEQFF.

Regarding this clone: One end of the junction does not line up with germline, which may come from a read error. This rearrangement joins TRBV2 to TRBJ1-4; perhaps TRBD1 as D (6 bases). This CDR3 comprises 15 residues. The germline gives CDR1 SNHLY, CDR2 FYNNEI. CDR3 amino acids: CASREGGGDAKKLFF. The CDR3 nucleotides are TGTGCCAGCAGGGAAGGAGGGGGAGATGCGAAAAAACTGTTTTTT.

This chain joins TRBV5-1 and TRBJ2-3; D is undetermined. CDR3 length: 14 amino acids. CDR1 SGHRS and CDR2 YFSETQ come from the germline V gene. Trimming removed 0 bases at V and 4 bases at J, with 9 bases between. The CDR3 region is CASSLALAADTQYF. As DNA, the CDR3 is TGCGCCAGCAGCTTGGCCCTGGCGGCAGATACGCAGTATTTT.

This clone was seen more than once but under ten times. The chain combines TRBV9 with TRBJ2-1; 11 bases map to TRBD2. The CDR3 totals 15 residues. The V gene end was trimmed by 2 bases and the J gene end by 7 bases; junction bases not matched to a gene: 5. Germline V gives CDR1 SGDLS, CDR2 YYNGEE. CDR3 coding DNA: TGTGCCAGCAGCGTGACTAGCGGGAAAGGAAATGAGCAGTTCTTC. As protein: CASSVTSGKGNEQFF.

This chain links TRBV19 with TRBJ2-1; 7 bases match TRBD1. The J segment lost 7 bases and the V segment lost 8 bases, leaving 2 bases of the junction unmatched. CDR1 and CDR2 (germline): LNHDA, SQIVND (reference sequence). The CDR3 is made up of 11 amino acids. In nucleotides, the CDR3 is TGTGCCAGTTCGGGACAGAATGAGCAGTTCTTC. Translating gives CASSGQNEQFF.

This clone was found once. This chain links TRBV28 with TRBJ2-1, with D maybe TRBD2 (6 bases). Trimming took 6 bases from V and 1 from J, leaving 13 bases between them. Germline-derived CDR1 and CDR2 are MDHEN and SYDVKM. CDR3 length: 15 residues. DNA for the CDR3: TGTGCCAGCAGCGGAACAGGACTATCCTACAATGAGCAGTTCTTC. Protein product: CASSGTGLSYNEQFF.

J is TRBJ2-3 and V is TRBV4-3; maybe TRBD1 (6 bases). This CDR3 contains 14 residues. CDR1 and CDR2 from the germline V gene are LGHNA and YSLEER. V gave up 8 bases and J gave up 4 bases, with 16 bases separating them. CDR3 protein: CASRSRGDPDTQYF. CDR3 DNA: TGCGCCAGCCGTAGCAGGGGCGACCCAGATACGCAGTATTTT.

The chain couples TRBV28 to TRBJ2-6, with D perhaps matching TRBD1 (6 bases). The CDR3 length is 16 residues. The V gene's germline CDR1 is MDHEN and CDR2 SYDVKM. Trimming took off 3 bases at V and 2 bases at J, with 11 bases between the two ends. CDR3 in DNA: TGTGCCAGCAGTTTCAGTGCAGGGGCTGGGGCCAACGTCCTGACTTTC. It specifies CASSFSAGAGANVLTF.

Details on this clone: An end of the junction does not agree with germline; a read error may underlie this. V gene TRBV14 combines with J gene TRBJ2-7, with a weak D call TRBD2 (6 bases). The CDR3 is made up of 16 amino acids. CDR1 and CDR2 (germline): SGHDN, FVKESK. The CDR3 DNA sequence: TGTGCCAGCAGTCAAGTTAGACTAGGTGTCGGCTACGAGCAGTACTTC. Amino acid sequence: CASSQVRLGVGYEQYF.

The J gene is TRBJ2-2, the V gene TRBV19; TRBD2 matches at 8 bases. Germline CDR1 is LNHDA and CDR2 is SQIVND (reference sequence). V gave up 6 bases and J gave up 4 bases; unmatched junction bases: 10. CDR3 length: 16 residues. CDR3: CASSRSDGGGTGELFF. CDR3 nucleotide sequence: TGTGCCAGTAGCCGCAGCGACGGGGGGGGCACCGGGGAGCTGTTTTTT.

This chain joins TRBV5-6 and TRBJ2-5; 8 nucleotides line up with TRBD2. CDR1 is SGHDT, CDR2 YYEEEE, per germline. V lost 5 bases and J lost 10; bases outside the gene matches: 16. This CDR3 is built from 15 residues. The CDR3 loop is CASSPMGTSQSGQYF. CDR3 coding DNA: TGTGCCAGCAGTCCCATGGGGACTAGTCAATCGGGCCAGTACTTC. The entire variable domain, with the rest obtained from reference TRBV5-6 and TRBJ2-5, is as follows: DAGVTQSPTHLIKTRGQQVTLRCSPKSGHDTVSWYQQALGQGPQFIFQYYEEEERQRGNFPDRFSGHQFPNYSSELNVNALLLGDSALYLCASSPMGTSQSGQYFGPGTRLLVL.

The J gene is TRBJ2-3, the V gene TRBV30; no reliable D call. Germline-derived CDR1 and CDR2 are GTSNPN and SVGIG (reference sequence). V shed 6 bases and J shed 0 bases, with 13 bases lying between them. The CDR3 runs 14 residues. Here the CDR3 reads CACTTTPSTDTQYF. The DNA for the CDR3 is TGTGCCTGCACCACAACACCGAGCACAGATACGCAGTATTTT.

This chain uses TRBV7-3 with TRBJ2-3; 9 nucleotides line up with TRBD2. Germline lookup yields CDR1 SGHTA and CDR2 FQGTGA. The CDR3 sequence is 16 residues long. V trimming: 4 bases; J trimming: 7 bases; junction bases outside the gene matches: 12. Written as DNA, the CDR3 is TGTGCCAGCAGCTCTGATCTAGCGGGAAATTGGAATACGCAGTATTTT. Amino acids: CASSSDLAGNWNTQYF.

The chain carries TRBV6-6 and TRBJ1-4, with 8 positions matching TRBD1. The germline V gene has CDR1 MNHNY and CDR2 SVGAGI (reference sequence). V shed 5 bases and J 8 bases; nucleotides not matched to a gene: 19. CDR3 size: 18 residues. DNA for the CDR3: TGTGCCAGCAGTCAGAAAATACAGGGGGGGCGTCTGCGGGAAAAACTGTTTTTT. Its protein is CASSQKIQGGRLREKLFF.

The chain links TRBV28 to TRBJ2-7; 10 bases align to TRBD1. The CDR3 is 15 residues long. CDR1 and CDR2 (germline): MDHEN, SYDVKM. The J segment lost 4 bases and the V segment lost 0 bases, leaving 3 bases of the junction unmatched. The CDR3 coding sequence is TGTGCCAGCAGTTTATGGACAGGGGGCGGGTACGAGCAGTACTTC. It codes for CASSLWTGGGYEQYF.